This T cell receptor (beta chain) was recovered during a study of CD8+ T cells in alopecia areata (dated by TCRdb to the late 2010s). Looking at the study overall: Treated patients were enrolled in an open-label pilot trial of oral tofacitinib, 5 to 10 mg twice daily, for moderate-to-severe alopecia areata. RNA was extracted with the PAXgene miRNA kit for fixed scalp, the miRNeasy kit for PBMCs, and the RNeasy kit for mouse skin. Tofacitinib-treated patients had biopsies at baseline and at 4 and 24 weeks of treatment, with a later scalp biopsy in several patients. Clonality in the scalp was compared among normal scalp (n=4), patchy alopecia areata scalp (n=8), and alopecia totalis/universalis scalp (n=8). Tofacitinib was given for 6 to 18 months, followed by 6 months of follow-up off drug to assess delayed response and recurrence. In both human patients and the C3H/HeJ mouse model, the study applied high-throughput TCRbeta sequencing to look at T cell clonal expansion in alopecia areata. Scalp tissue and sorted CD4+ and CD8+ peripheral blood T cells from patchy and totalis/universalis alopecia areata patients and from healthy controls were covered by human TCRbeta sequencing. TCRbeta CDR3 regions were amplified by immunoSEQ multiplex PCR using 35 Vbeta forward and 13 Jbeta reverse primers.

CDR1 SGHAT and CDR2 FQNNGV are derived from the germline V gene. Compared with germline, V lacks 5 bases and J lacks 1 base; bases without a gene match: 2. The CDR3 sequence holds 15 residues, the cysteine and phenylalanine included. Left in the record is the CDR3 DNA by itself, 45 bases read in frame from the first base. Receptors were amplified or captured by the immunoSEQ multiplex PCR assay. For TCR sequencing, RNA was extracted from every sample and reverse transcribed into cDNA to serve as template. First-strand cDNA was synthesized with SuperScript III using a 2:1 mix of oligo-dT and random hexamers. A synthetic immune receptor repertoire was used to measure amplification bias, and any remaining bias was corrected computationally. The authors' analysis ran thus. Raw reads were preprocessed for error removal, and CDR3 was defined according to IMGT conventions as running from the conserved cysteine to phenylalanine. Clonality was computed as 1 minus the Shannon entropy, with the entropy normalized by log2 of the number of productive unique TCRs. Whether scalp clones were CD4 or CD8 was inferred by matching scalp TCRbeta sequences against CD4 and CD8 repertoires sorted from blood. TCRdb provides this immuneACCESS table in a form limited to in-frame rearrangements. Some clones are lacking; in checked studies, under half of them reflect an unresolved V gene, and why the rest are absent is not known. That table supplies the V and J calls and clone size; D and trimming were determined from the DNA. The sample has 170,000 or so clones on record, around three fifths of them singletons. The ten biggest clones cover about 14% of the sample.

Overall study results and their limits: Scalp TCR repertoire analysis is complicated because resident alphabeta T cells in normal human skin are also sequenced, whereas mouse skin is dominated by gammadelta T cells. Compared with normal scalp, lesional scalp, particularly in alopecia totalis/universalis, had higher clonality and more expanded CD8+ clones, which suggests antigenic drive. Compared with mice, TCR sequences shared between patients were less clear, possibly partly because of HLA diversity across the patient population.

The intended sense of this specimen's time point label: baseline before oral tofacitinib. Peripheral blood and lesional scalp punch biopsies were obtained from patients with alopecia areata. PBMCs were separated by density centrifugation and stained for CD3, CD4 and CD8, after which CD4+ and CD8+ T cells were sorted on a FACSAria. This clone was counted only a few times. The clone's antigen remains unknown. One base away there is no much larger clone; base qualities are not given. Here the chain combines TRBV11-2 and TRBJ2-1, with TRBD1 matching 10 junction bases. This specimen was CD4+ T cells sorted from blood, taken at week 0. The receptor comes from a human donor with alopecia areata. At the DNA level, the sequence is TGTGCCAGCAGCCCGGGACAGGGGTCCTACAATGAGCAGTTCTTC. Its translation reads: CASSPGQGSYNEQFF.